The sample holds many counts of the clone carrying this TCR beta chain. As yet, its antigen is unknown. Amplification targeted TCR beta CDR3 regions from RNA transcripts. HTBI primers drove first-round RT-PCR of the TCR CDR3. TCRdb ran MiXCR on the multiplex PCR reads and lists one entry per CDR3 protein. Of 300,000 to 450,000 distinct CDR3 sequences listed, around 13% are singletons. The study defined stable Graves' hyperthyroidism as no ophthalmopathy progression within 18 months. Isolation of PBMCs was performed on around 9.8 ml fresh peripheral blood. The sample originates from a study of T cells in Graves' hyperthyroidism and ophthalmopathy. Across the study: Initial diagnosis, before any treatment, was when peripheral blood was collected. Study-level points and caveats: Most clonotypes that expanded in the thyroid above 0.001 also showed up in blood.

The sequencing input was blood. The TCR comes from a woman aged 18-35 years with Graves' hyperthyroidism.

This CDR3 reads CSAPKTRGAYEQYF. CDR3 nucleotide sequence: TGCAGTGCTCCCAAAACCCGGGGGGCTTACGAGCAGTACTTC. This chain connects TRBV20-1 to TRBJ2-7; tentative D call: TRBD2 (7 bases). This CDR3 spans 14 amino acids. The germline gives CDR1 DFQATT, CDR2 SNEGSKA (reference sequence). Trimming stripped 5 bases from V and 4 bases from J, with 18 bases between.